The present T cell receptor (beta chain) was sequenced within a study of blood T cell repertoires in COVID-19. V lost 8 bases, J lost 7 bases, and 8 bases stayed unmatched. The CDR3 contains 15 residues. Germline V CDR1 and CDR2: SNHLY, FYNNEI. Generated by immunoSEQ multiplex PCR, the TCRdb table keeps only in-frame clones and is missing some. Of 45,000 to 70,000 clones listed, 87% are singletons. The chain links TRBV2 to TRBJ2-2; 12 nucleotides line up with TRBD2. This TCR derives from a woman aged 55-70 years with COVID-19, enrolled during active disease. Sequenced material: peripheral blood. This CDR3 is CASGLAGGPVGELFF. The CDR3 region has the DNA TGTGCCAGCGGGCTAGCGGGAGGGCCGGTCGGGGAGCTGTTTTTT.